This T cell receptor (beta chain) was obtained from a study of shared clonotypes between healthy human individuals. The wider study: Donors, aged 18 to 49, were a couple of women and a few men. Overall study results and limits: Naive subsets generally had larger estimated richness than memory subsets. Measured sharing among donors was expected to vary with sequencing depth.

Naive CD8 cells lacked CD45RO, underwent positive selection for CCR7 and left out terminally differentiated effector memory CD45RA+ cells. The CDR3 is 18 residues long. With 4 bases clipped from V and 0 bases from J, the junction kept 11 bases outside the gene matches. Germline V CDR1 and CDR2: SEHNR, FQNEAQ (reference sequence). In the case of this clone: Its antigen remains unidentified.

Authors' data handling: From ImmunoSEQ came sequences covering only the junction and carrying no quality scores, so filtering differed. Assay used: immunoSEQ multiplex PCR; TCRdb lists only in-frame clones, some missing. Clone size and V and J calls were adopted from that table, with D and trimming inferred from the DNA. The table includes roughly 2,000,000 clones, 85% to 95% detected once. Sample: naive CD8+ T cells from PBMCs. The TCR comes from a man aged 18-30 years in good health. Some clones in this sample may be carry-over from other donors' samples. The V and J genes are TRBV7-9 and TRBJ2-2; 7 bases line up with TRBD1. Here the CDR3 reads CASSSPTGTDSNTGELFF. The CDR3 DNA reads as TGTGCCAGCAGCTCGCCAACCGGGACAGACTCGAACACCGGGGAGCTGTTTTTT.